Listed below are T cell receptor beta chains from one sample, sequenced in a study of CD8+CD57+ T cells in acquired aplastic anemia. TCRdb itself ran the reads through MiXCR, one entry per CDR3 protein. Among about 150,000 distinct CDR3 sequences listed, around two fifths were seen once. Sequencing was performed on sorted CD4+, CD8+, or CD8+CD57+ T cells (not recorded which) from PBMCs. These receptors were taken from a human donor in good health, serving as a control. Both conserved end residues are part of each CDR3. D genes are given only for firm matches. For some rows the clone size is stated as once, few or many, or as a class when expanded; others skip it.

once | TRBD1 | TRBJ2-7 | TRBV20-1 | CSVSGTGSKEQYF | TGCAGTGTTTCCGGGACAGGGTCTAAAGAGCAGTACTTC
. | TRBD1 | TRBJ2-7 | TRBV3-1 | CTSSQTTGSYSSSYEQYF | TGTACCAGCAGCCAAACGACAGGGTCCTACTCTAGCTCCTACGAGCAGTACTTC
many | TRBD1 | TRBJ2-7 | TRBV10-1 | CASNPLLGTGSSYEQYF | TGCGCCAGCAACCCCCTCTTAGGGACAGGTAGCTCCTACGAGCAGTACTTC
. | . | TRBJ1-5 | TRBV30 | CAWSYRGPDQPQHF | TGTGCCTGGAGTTACCGGGGGCCAGATCAGCCCCAGCATTTT
many | TRBD1 | TRBJ1-4 | TRBV10-3 | CAISESGQSEKLFF | TGTGCCATCAGTGAGTCGGGACAGAGTGAAAAACTGTTTTTT
. | . | TRBJ2-7 | TRBV20-1 | CSARWSAGSPYEQYF | TGCAGTGCTAGATGGTCGGCAGGTTCGCCCTACGAGCAGTACTTC
. | . | TRBJ2-1 | TRBV12-5 | CAGGWSPLYEQFF | TGTGCTGGTGGCTGGTCGCCCCTGTATGAGCAGTTCTTC
medium-sized | . | TRBJ2-2 | TRBV2 | CASSGTENTGELFF | TGTGCCAGCAGCGGTACGGAAAACACCGGGGAGCTGTTTTTT
many | TRBD1 | TRBJ1-1 | TRBV7-8 | CASSSWTGNTEAFF | TGTGCCAGCAGCTCCTGGACAGGGAACACTGAAGCTTTCTTT
. | . | TRBJ1-1 | TRBV12-3/TRBV12-4 | CASSLGGGNTEAFF | TGTGCCAGCAGTTTGGGGGGTGGGAACACTGAAGCTTTCTTT
many | . | TRBJ1-3 | TRBV15 | CATSRAAGGHHGNTIYF | TGTGCCACCAGCAGAGCGGCGGGGGGACATCATGGAAACACCATATATTTT
. | TRBD1 | TRBJ1-6 | TRBV7-3 | CASSLGTESSPLHF | TGTGCCAGCAGCTTAGGGACAGAGAGTTCACCCCTCCACTTT
. | . | TRBJ1-2 | TRBV5-1 | CASRGPLGAHYGYTF | TGCGCCAGCAGGGGTCCCCTCGGAGCCCACTATGGCTACACCTTC
. | . | TRBJ1-2 | TRBV4-1 | CASSQPRSEGAHGYTF | TGCGCCAGCAGCCAACCGAGGTCAGAAGGCGCGCATGGCTACACCTTC
many | . | TRBJ1-2 | TRBV6-5 | CAATAGINYGYTF | TGTGCCGCAACAGCAGGGATCAACTATGGCTACACCTTC
. | . | TRBJ1-4 | TRBV15 | CATSPQRARNEKLFF | TGTGCCACCAGCCCTCAACGGGCTAGGAATGAAAAACTGTTTTTT
many | . | TRBJ1-1 | TRBV19 | CASSPGPFGGMNTEAFF | TGTGCCAGTAGCCCAGGTCCGTTTGGGGGGATGAACACTGAAGCTTTCTTT
. | . | TRBJ1-2 | TRBV15 | CATSRESTDLLTF | TGTGCCACCAGCAGAGAGTCGACCGACCTGCTCACCTTC
many | TRBD2 | TRBJ2-7 | TRBV3-1 | CASSQALAESYEQYF | TGTGCCAGCAGCCAAGCACTAGCGGAGTCCTACGAGCAGTACTTC
. | . | TRBJ1-6 | TRBV2 | CASNQTAGNSPLHF | TGTGCCAGCAACCAGACAGCAGGCAATTCACCCCTCCACTTT